The rows below give T cell receptor beta chains drawn from one sample of a study of vaccination and CD4 T cells after COVID-19. TCRdb redid the calling of the PCR reads with MiXCR, one entry per CDR3 protein. The sample carries more than 10,000 distinct CDR3 sequences, roughly 53% recorded once. No antigen has been assigned to these receptors. The source material was CD4+ T cells from blood, cultured in vitro. These receptors were obtained from a human donor who had recovered from COVID-19. The CDR3 runs from the conserved cysteine through the conserved F or W. The order of the fields is J gene, D gene, V gene, clone size, CDR3 DNA, CDR3 protein. A D gene is named only where the DNA matches it firmly. Clone sizes are given selectively: once, few, many, or a class where the clone is expanded.

>TRBJ2-7|-|TRBV7-6|few
TGTGCCAGCAGCTTAGAAAGGGTTTCGGGCGAGCAGTACTTC
CASSLERVSGEQYF
>TRBJ1-1|-|TRBV6-1|-
TGTGCCAGCAGTCCGACGGGGGGGCAGTTGGCTGAAGCTTTCTTT
CASSPTGGQLAEAFF
>TRBJ2-7|TRBD2|TRBV19|-
TGTGCCAGTAGCCCACTAGCGGGGGCTACCTACGAGCAGTACTTC
CASSPLAGATYEQYF
>TRBJ1-1|-|TRBV6-1|-
TGTGCCAGCAGAAAGGGGGTCCCGAACGCTGAAGCTTTCTTT
CASRKGVPNAEAFF
>TRBJ1-4|-|TRBV7-2|-
TGTGCCAGCAGCTTAGTAGTGGCCGGGGAAAAACTGTTTTTT
CASSLVVAGEKLFF
>TRBJ1-1|-|TRBV12-3/TRBV12-4|-
TGTGCCAGCAGGGCTCAGGGAGGGCTTGGTGAAGCTTTCTTT
CASRAQGGLGEAFF
>TRBJ1-2|-|TRBV7-2|-
TGTGCCAGCAGCTTAAGGCACCAGGATGCAACTGGCTACACCTTC
CASSLRHQDATGYTF
>TRBJ1-1|-|TRBV20-1|-
TGCGGTGCTAGATCCTCGGTGGACACTGAAGCTTTCTTT
CGARSSVDTEAFF
>TRBJ1-1|TRBD1|TRBV6-1|few
TGTGCCAGCACCAAGGACAGGGTGAACACTGAAGCTTTCTTT
CASTKDRVNTEAFF
>TRBJ2-2|TRBD2|TRBV6-5|few
TGTGCCAGCAGTTACACTTGGACTAGCGGGAGGGAGACCGGGGAGCTGTTTTTT
CASSYTWTSGRETGELFF
>TRBJ1-2|TRBD1|TRBV12-3/TRBV12-4|few
TGTGCCAGCAGCCCTCGACAGGGGGCCGGTGGCTACACCTTC
CASSPRQGAGGYTF
>TRBJ2-2|-|TRBV7-2|few
TGTGCCAGCAGTTTAAATAGGGGGGCCGGGGAGCTGTTTTTT
CASSLNRGAGELFF
>TRBJ2-1|-|TRBV27|-
TGTGCCAGCAGTCTGGAGTGGTCTCGAGAAGTTGCGCAGTTCTTC
CASSLEWSREVAQFF
>TRBJ2-5|TRBD2|TRBV7-9|once
TGTGCCAGCAGCTTAGCGCCGGGAGGAGAGACCCAGTACTTC
CASSLAPGGETQYF
>TRBJ2-2|TRBD1|TRBV15|-
TGTGCCGCCACCGGGACAGAGAACACCGGGGAGCTGTTTTTT
CAATGTENTGELFF
>TRBJ2-3|TRBD2|TRBV4-2|-
TGTGCCAGCAGCCAAGACCCTAGGACTAGCGGGAGGGATACGCAGTATTTT
CASSQDPRTSGRDTQYF
>TRBJ2-3|TRBD2|TRBV5-1|-
TGCGCCAGCAGCTTCTTAACTAGCGGGAGTACAGATACGCAGTATTTT
CASSFLTSGSTDTQYF
>TRBJ2-7|-|TRBV21-1|-
TGTGCCAGCAGCGTGACCAGCTCCTACGAGCAGTACTTC
CASSVTSSYEQYF
>TRBJ2-5|-|TRBV27|-
TGTGCCAGCAGTTCCAGACGGAGAGGAGAGACCCAGTACTTC
CASSSRRRGETQYF
>TRBJ2-1|-|TRBV7-3|once
TGTGCCAGCAGCTTGCCGGGAGCCAATGAGCAGTTCTTC
CASSLPGANEQFF
>TRBJ1-2|TRBD1|TRBV20-1|few
TGCAGTGCTAGTGGAACAGGGGGGAACTATGGCTACACCTTC
CSASGTGGNYGYTF
>TRBJ1-2|-|TRBV6-2/TRBV6-3|-
TGTGCCAGCCGCCCGTCGGGGGATTATGGCTACACCTTC
CASRPSGDYGYTF
>TRBJ2-3|-|TRBV18|-
TGTGCCAGCTCACCACAGGTTAGCACAGATACGCAGTATTTT
CASSPQVSTDTQYF